The present entry profiles one T cell receptor beta chain with its context. This sample was included in a study of blood T cell repertoires in COVID-19. Overall study context: Acute and convalescent COVID-19 samples came from the United States, Italy and Spain. Sample material is recorded as cDNA or gDNA derived from T cells, B-cell-depleted T cells, or PBMCs.

Per the authors' pipeline: Quantification of nucleated cells was approximated via reference gene primer amplification. Profiling relied on immunoSEQ multiplex PCR, and the TCRdb table lists in-frame clones only, not all of them. V and J calls and clone size are copied from that table; D and trimming were computed from the DNA. The sample holds 20,000 to 25,000 clones; approximately 80% are singletons and the top ten take approximately 23%. V lost 6 bases to trimming and J lost 2 bases; unmatched junction nucleotides: 11. CDR1 and CDR2 from the germline V gene are SNHLY and FYNNEI. The CDR3 loop spans 16 amino acids.

The chain couples TRBV2 to TRBJ2-3; 7 bases agree with TRBD1. Sequencing was done on a sample of peripheral blood. This clonotype was sampled from a man aged 80 or over with active or convalescent COVID-19. This chain's CDR3 is CASSFLDRVVTDTQYF. The CDR3 DNA follows: TGTGCCAGCAGCTTCCTCGACAGGGTAGTCACAGATACGCAGTATTTT.